The rows below give T cell receptor beta chains drawn from one sample of a study of cytomegalovirus exposure and HLA in healthy donors. Profiled with immunoSEQ multiplex PCR; TCRdb holds only in-frame clones, not every one. The profile shows 130,000 or so clones, roughly 70% of them singletons. Sequenced: PBMCs. The source is a middle-aged woman in good health and CMV-seropositive. CDR3s include the opening cysteine and the closing phenylalanine or tryptophan. Only some rows state a clone size, as once, few, many or a class for expanded clones.

cdr3_length,clone_size,v_call,cdr3_aa
16,-,TRBV11-2,CASSLHGGFSNQPQHF
12,-,TRBV28,CASLAGASPLHF
15,-,TRBV5-1,CASSPLRQGNTEAFF
17,-,TRBV14,CASSQVPSGRVRSEQFF
10,few,TRBV29-1,CSVEGGSYTF
14,-,TRBV27,CASSPSRLHTEAFF
12,-,TRBV7-9,CASSSLRNVQFF
16,-,TRBV5-4,CASSPGQQSTNEKLFF
14,few,TRBV6-5,CASSADRGLTEAFF
16,-,TRBV5-1,CASSPLDSSGANVLTF
16,-,TRBV5-6,CASSSTSGAHTDTQYF
16,once,TRBV19,CASSTHRGANTGELFF
14,many,TRBV7-9,CASSSWTRDDTQYF
16,-,TRBV19,CATPGILADLSYEQYF
13,-,TRBV30,CAWSFATVTEAFF
14,-,TRBV5-4,CASSPEQGWNEQYF
15,-,TRBV7-3,CASSRSSGSLDTQYF
14,-,TRBV10-3,CAISESTGDYGYTF
14,-,TRBV7-8,CASSLDRVGSPLHF
14,-,TRBV10-2,CASSDSGYYNEQFF
13,-,TRBV6-1,CASSEVGGYEQYF
14,-,TRBV19,CASSIGTAGYEQYF
14,-,TRBV11-1,CASTTTGGSLEQYF
14,-,TRBV7-9,CASSSTGPTGGGIF